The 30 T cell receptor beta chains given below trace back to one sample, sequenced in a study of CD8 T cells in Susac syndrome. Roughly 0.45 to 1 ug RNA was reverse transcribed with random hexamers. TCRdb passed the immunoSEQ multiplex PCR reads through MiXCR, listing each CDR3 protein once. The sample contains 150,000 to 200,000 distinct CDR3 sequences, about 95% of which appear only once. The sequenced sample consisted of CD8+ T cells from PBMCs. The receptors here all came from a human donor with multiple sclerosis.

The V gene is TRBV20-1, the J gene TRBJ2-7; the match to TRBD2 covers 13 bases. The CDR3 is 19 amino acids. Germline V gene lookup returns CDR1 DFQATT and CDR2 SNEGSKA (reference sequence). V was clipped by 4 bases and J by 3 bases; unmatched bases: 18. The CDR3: CSATGTSGTRKFSFYEQYF. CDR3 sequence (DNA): TGCAGTGCTACCGGGACTAGCGGGACTCGCAAGTTTTCCTTCTACGAGCAGTACTTC.

The CDR3 region has the DNA TGCGCCAGCAGCTCCCATTGGGGCTATGGCTACACCTTC. This translates into CASSSHWGYGYTF. The rearrangement joins TRBV5-1 to TRBJ1-2, with D unresolved. Trimming stripped 3 bases from V and 4 bases from J, with 10 bases between. Germline assignment: CDR1 SGHRS and CDR2 YFSETQ. The CDR3 extends over 13 amino acids.

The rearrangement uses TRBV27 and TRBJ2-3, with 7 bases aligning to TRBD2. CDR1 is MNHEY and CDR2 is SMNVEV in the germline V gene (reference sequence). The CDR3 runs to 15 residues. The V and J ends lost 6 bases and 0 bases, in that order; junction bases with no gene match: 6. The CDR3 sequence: CASRPAGTSTDTQYF. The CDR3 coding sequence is TGTGCCAGCAGACCAGCGGGAACGAGCACAGATACGCAGTATTTT.

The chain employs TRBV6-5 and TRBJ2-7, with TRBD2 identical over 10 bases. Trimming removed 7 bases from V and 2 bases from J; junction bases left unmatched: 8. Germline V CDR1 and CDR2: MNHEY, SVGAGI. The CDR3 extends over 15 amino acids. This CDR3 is CASNERGGRTYEQYF. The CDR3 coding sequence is TGTGCCAGCAACGAGCGGGGGGGGAGAACCTACGAGCAGTACTTC.

In DNA, the CDR3 is TGTGCCAGCAGTTTCGGGCTTGAGCAGTTCTTC. Its translation: CASSFGLEQFF. The V call is TRBV27, the J call TRBJ2-1, with D unresolved. V was pared by 3 bases and J by 9 bases, with 6 bases between. The CDR3 is made up of 11 amino acids. CDR1 and CDR2 from the germline V gene are MNHEY and SMNVEV (reference sequence).

The CDR3 nucleotides read TGTGCCACCAGTGCGGGACAGGGGGCAGATACGCAGTATTTT. It specifies CATSAGQGADTQYF. V gene TRBV24-1 combines with J gene TRBJ2-3; 11 nucleotides align to TRBD1. Trimming removed 5 bases from V and 4 bases from J; junction bases left unmatched: 1. The CDR3 loop spans 14 amino acids. Germline V gives CDR1 KGHDR, CDR2 SFDVKD.

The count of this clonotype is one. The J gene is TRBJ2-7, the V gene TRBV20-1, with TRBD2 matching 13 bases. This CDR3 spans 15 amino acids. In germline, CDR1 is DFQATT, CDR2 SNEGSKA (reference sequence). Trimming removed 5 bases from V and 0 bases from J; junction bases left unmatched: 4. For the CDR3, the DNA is TGCAGTGCTCCGGGACTAGCGGGGAGCTCCTACGAGCAGTACTTC. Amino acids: CSAPGLAGSSYEQYF.

The CDR3 nucleotides are TGTGCCAGCAGCGTCTATTTTAACACTGAAGCTTTCTTT. It specifies CASSVYFNTEAFF. The genes are TRBV9 and TRBJ1-1; D unclear. The V end was cut by 2 bases, the J end by 2 bases, with 7 bases between. The CDR3 loop spans 13 amino acids. Germline V CDR1 and CDR2: SGDLS, YYNGEE.

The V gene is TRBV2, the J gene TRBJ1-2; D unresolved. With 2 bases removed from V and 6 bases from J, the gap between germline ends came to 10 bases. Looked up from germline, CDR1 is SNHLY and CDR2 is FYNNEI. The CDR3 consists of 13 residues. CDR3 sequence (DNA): TGTGCCAGCAGTGAATTCAGGTTTGATGGCTACACCTTC. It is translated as CASSEFRFDGYTF.

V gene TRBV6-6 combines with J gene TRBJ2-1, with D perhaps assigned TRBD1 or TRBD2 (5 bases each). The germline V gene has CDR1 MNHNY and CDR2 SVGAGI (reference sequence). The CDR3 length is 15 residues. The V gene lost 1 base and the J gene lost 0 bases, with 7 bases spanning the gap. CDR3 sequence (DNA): TGTGCCAGCAGTTACTGGGGGAGCTCCTACAATGAGCAGTTCTTC. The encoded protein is CASSYWGSSYNEQFF.

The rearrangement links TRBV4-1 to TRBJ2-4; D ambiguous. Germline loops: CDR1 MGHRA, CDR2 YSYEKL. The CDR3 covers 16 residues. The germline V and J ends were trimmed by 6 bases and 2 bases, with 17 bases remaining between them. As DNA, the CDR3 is TGCGCCAGCAGGGGGAAGTCGGCGAACTCCAAAAACATTCAGTACTTC. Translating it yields CASRGKSANSKNIQYF.

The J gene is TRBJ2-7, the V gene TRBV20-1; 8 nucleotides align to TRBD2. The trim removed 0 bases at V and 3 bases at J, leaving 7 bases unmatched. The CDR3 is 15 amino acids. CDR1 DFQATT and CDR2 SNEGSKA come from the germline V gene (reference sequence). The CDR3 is CSARDVGGASYEQYF. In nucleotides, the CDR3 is TGCAGTGCTAGAGATGTCGGGGGGGCGAGCTACGAGCAGTACTTC.

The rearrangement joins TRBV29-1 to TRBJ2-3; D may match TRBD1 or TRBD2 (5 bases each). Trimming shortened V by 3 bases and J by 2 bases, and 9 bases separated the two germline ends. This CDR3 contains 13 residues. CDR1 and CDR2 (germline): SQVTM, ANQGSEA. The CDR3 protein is CSVEGTDTDTQYF. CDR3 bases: TGCAGCGTTGAGGGGACGGACACAGATACGCAGTATTTT.

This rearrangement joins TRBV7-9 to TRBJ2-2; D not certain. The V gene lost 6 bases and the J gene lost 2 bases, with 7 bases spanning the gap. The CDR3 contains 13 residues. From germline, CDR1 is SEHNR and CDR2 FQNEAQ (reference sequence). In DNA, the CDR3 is TGTGCCAGCAGGGACGGCAACACCGGGGAGCTGTTTTTT. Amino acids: CASRDGNTGELFF.

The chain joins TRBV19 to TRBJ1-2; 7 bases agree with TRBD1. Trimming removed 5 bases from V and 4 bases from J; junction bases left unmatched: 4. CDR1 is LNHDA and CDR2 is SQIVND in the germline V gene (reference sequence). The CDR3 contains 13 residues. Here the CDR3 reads CASSPDRFYGYTF. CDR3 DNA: TGTGCCAGTAGTCCGGACAGGTTCTATGGCTACACCTTC.

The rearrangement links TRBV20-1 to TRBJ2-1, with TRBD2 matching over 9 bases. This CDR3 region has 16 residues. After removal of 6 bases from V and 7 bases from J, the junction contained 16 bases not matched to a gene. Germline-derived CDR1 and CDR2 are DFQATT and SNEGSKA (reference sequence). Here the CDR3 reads CSAYSGLAFLINEQFF. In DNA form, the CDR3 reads TGCAGTGCCTACTCGGGACTAGCCTTCCTAATAAATGAGCAGTTCTTC.

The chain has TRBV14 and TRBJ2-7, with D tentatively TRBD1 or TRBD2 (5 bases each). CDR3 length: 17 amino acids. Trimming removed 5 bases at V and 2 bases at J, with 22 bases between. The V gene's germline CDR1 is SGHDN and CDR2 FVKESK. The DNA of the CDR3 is TGTGCCAGCAGCTTCGGACCCAACCGGGACGGAACCTACGAGCAGTACTTC. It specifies CASSFGPNRDGTYEQYF.

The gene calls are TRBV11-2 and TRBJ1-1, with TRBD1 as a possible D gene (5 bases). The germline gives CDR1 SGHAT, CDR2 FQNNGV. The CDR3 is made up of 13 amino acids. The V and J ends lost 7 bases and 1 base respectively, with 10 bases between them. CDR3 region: CASKHGGNTEAFF. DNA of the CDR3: TGTGCCAGCAAGCACGGGGGGAACACTGAAGCTTTCTTT.

The CDR3 bases are TGTGCCAGCAGCCAAGTTGGTACTAGCGGGGAGGGTCCCGATGAGCAGTTCTTC. This translates into CASSQVGTSGEGPDEQFF. This chain links TRBV3-1 with TRBJ2-1, with TRBD2 identical over 10 bases. Germline lookup yields CDR1 LGHDT and CDR2 YNNKEL (reference sequence). This CDR3 spans 18 amino acids. The V gene end was trimmed by 1 base and the J gene end by 8 bases; junction bases not matched to a gene: 14.

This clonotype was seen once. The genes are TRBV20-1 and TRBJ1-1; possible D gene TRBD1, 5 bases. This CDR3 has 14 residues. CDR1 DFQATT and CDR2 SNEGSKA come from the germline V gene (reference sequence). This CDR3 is CTLLEPGKNTEAFF. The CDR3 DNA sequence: TGCACTCTGCTAGAGCCAGGGAAGAACACTGAAGCTTTCTTT.

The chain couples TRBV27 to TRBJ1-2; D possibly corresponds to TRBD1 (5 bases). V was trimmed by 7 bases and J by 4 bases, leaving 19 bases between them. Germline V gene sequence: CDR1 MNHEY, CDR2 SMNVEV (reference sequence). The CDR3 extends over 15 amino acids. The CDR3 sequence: CASKVGGGSGYGYTF. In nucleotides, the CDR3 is TGTGCCAGCAAGGTCGGGGGGGGATCGGGCTATGGCTACACCTTC.

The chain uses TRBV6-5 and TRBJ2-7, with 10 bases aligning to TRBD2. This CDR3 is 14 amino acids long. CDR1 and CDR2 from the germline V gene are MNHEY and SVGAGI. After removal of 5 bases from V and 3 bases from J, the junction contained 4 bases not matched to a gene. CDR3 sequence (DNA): TGTGCCAGCAGTCGGACTAGCGGATTCTACGAGCAGTACTTC. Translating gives CASSRTSGFYEQYF.

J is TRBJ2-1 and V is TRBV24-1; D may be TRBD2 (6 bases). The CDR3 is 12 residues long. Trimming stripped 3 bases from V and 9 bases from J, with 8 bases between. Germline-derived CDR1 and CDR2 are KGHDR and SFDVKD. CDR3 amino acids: CATSDEEGEQFF. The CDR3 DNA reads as TGTGCCACCAGTGATGAGGAGGGTGAGCAGTTCTTC.

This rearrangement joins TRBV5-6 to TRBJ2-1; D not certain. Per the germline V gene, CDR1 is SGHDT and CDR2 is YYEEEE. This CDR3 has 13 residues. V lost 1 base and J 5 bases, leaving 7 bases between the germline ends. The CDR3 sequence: CASSLMGNNEQFF. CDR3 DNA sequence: TGTGCCAGCAGCTTGATGGGCAACAATGAGCAGTTCTTC.

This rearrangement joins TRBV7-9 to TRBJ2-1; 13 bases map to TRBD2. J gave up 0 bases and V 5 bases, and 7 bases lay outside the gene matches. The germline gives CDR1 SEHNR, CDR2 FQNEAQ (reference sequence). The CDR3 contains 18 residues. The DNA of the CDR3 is TGTGCCAGCAGCCGGACTAGCGGGAGTTTCAGCTCCTACAATGAGCAGTTCTTC. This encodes CASSRTSGSFSSYNEQFF.

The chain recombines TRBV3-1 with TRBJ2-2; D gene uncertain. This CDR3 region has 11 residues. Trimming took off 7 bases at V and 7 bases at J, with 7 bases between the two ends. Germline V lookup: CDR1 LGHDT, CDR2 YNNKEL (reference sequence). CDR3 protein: CASTLDGELFF. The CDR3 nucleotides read TGTGCCAGCACCTTGGACGGGGAGCTGTTTTTT.

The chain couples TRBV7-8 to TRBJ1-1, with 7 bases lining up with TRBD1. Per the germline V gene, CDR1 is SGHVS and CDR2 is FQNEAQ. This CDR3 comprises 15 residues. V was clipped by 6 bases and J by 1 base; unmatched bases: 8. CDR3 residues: CASSLTGTANTEAFF. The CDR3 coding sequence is TGTGCCAGCAGTTTAACCGGGACAGCGAACACTGAAGCTTTCTTT.

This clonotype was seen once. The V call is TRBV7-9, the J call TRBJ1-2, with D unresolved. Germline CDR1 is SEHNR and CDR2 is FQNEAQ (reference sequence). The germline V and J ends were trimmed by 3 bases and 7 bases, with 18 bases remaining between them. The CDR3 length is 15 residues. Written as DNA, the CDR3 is TGTGCCAGCAGCTTCATGTCTTTTCTTTGGGGTGGCTACACCTTC. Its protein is CASSFMSFLWGGYTF.

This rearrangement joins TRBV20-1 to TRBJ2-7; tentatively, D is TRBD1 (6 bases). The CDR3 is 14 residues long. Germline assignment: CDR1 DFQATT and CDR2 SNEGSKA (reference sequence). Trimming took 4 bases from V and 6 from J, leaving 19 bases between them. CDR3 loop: CSATPGVNPAEQYF. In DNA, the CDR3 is TGCAGTGCTACCCCAGGGGTTAACCCCGCCGAGCAGTACTTC.

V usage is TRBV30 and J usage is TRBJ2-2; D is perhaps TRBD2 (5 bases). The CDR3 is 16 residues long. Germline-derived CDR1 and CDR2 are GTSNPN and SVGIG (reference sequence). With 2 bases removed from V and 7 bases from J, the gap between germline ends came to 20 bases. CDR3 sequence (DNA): TGTGCCTGGAGTACTCCTATGAGGGCTGGGAGCGGGGAGCTGTTTTTT. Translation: CAWSTPMRAGSGELFF.